The rows below give T cell receptor beta chains drawn from one sample of a study of CD8+ T cells in alopecia areata. Libraries were prepared by immunoSEQ multiplex PCR; TCRdb keeps only in-frame clonotypes and omits some of them. The sample has some 130,000 clones, about 59% seen once. This specimen was CD8+ T cells sorted from blood, taken at week 4, from a patient treated with tofacitinib. Every receptor here comes from a human donor with alopecia areata. Both conserved end residues are part of each CDR3. A D gene is named only where the DNA matches it firmly. The size entry is marked missing in some rows and otherwise reads once, few, many or a size class.

clone_size: .; d_call: .; cdr3_length: 15; j_call: TRBJ2-1; v_call: TRBV15; cdr3_aa: CATSSRQEFYNEQFF; cdr3_nt: TGTGCCACCAGCTCCCGACAAGAGTTTTACAATGAGCAGTTCTTC
clone_size: .; d_call: .; cdr3_length: 13; j_call: TRBJ2-7; v_call: TRBV5-1; cdr3_aa: CASSLDRAYEQYF; cdr3_nt: TGCGCCAGCAGCTTGGACAGGGCCTACGAGCAGTACTTC
clone_size: few; d_call: TRBD1; cdr3_length: 15; j_call: TRBJ2-3; v_call: TRBV30; cdr3_aa: CAWSAGQGDPDTQYF; cdr3_nt: TGTGCCTGGAGTGCGGGACAGGGCGACCCAGATACGCAGTATTTT
clone_size: .; d_call: .; cdr3_length: 14; j_call: TRBJ1-2; v_call: TRBV13; cdr3_aa: CADSEGGLDYGYTF; cdr3_nt: TGTGCCGACTCCGAGGGAGGGCTTGACTATGGCTACACCTTC
clone_size: .; d_call: .; cdr3_length: 11; j_call: TRBJ1-1; v_call: TRBV19; cdr3_aa: CASGGGTEAFF; cdr3_nt: TGTGCCAGTGGGGGGGGCACTGAAGCTTTCTTT
clone_size: .; d_call: .; cdr3_length: 14; j_call: TRBJ2-2; v_call: TRBV15; cdr3_aa: CATSLESGTGELFF; cdr3_nt: TGTGCCACCAGCCTGGAGTCGGGCACCGGGGAGCTGTTTTTT
clone_size: .; d_call: .; cdr3_length: 11; j_call: TRBJ2-7; v_call: TRBV29-1; cdr3_aa: CSVVVGYEQYF; cdr3_nt: TGCAGCGTTGTAGTCGGGTACGAGCAGTACTTC
clone_size: .; d_call: .; cdr3_length: 14; j_call: TRBJ2-7; v_call: TRBV7-8; cdr3_aa: CASSLPEGPYEQYF; cdr3_nt: TGTGCCAGCAGCTTACCCGAGGGCCCCTACGAGCAGTACTTC
clone_size: .; d_call: .; cdr3_length: 15; j_call: TRBJ2-5; v_call: TRBV6-5; cdr3_aa: CASSYQVGAQETQYF; cdr3_nt: TGTGCCAGCAGTTACCAGGTCGGAGCGCAAGAGACCCAGTACTTC
clone_size: .; d_call: TRBD1; cdr3_length: 15; j_call: TRBJ2-1; v_call: TRBV13; cdr3_aa: CASSWDRGLYNEQFF; cdr3_nt: TGTGCCAGCAGCTGGGACAGGGGGCTATACAATGAGCAGTTCTTC
clone_size: .; d_call: .; cdr3_length: 14; j_call: TRBJ2-5; v_call: TRBV5-6; cdr3_aa: CASSSGPVQETQYF; cdr3_nt: TGTGCCAGCAGCTCCGGCCCGGTCCAAGAGACCCAGTACTTC
clone_size: .; d_call: .; cdr3_length: 13; j_call: TRBJ1-5; v_call: TRBV15; cdr3_aa: CATSGMTDQPQHF; cdr3_nt: TGTGCCACCAGCGGTATGACAGATCAGCCCCAGCATTTT
clone_size: .; d_call: .; cdr3_length: 13; j_call: TRBJ2-7; v_call: TRBV7-2; cdr3_aa: CASSLSLSYEQYF; cdr3_nt: TGTGCCAGCAGCTTAAGTCTTTCCTACGAGCAGTACTTC
clone_size: .; d_call: .; cdr3_length: 14; j_call: TRBJ2-3; v_call: TRBV2; cdr3_aa: CASSDPGGTDTQYF; cdr3_nt: TGTGCCAGCAGTGACCCAGGGGGCACAGATACGCAGTATTTT
clone_size: .; d_call: .; cdr3_length: 14; j_call: TRBJ2-3; v_call: TRBV5-1; cdr3_aa: CASSSREITDTQYF; cdr3_nt: TGCGCCAGCAGCTCCCGAGAGATCACAGATACGCAGTATTTT
clone_size: few; d_call: .; cdr3_length: 16; j_call: TRBJ1-2; v_call: TRBV19; cdr3_aa: CASSIDLAGIRYGYTF; cdr3_nt: TGTGCCAGTAGTATAGACCTCGCGGGGATCCGCTATGGCTACACCTTC